The source of this TCR beta chain is a study of T cells in Graves' hyperthyroidism and ophthalmopathy. Study information: Specimen type is peripheral blood, collected at initial diagnosis prior to any treatment. Regarding the study as a whole: Most thyroid clonotypes expanded above 0.001 appeared in blood too.

The V end was cut by 4 bases, the J end by 3 bases, with 15 bases between. Germline V gene data show CDR1 as LNHDA and CDR2 as SQIVND (reference sequence). The CDR3 consists of 15 residues. Amplified TCR beta CDR3 regions came from RNA transcripts. The TCR CDR3 first-round RT-PCR relied on the HTBI primer set. MiXCR was run by TCRdb on the multiplex PCR reads, yielding one entry per CDR3 protein. The sample carries hundreds of thousands of distinct CDR3 sequences, around 15% recorded once. Graves' hyperthyroidism is called stable when ophthalmopathy does not progress within 18 months. Diagnosis rested on symptoms, serum thyroxine and TRAb, thyroid ultrasound, and orbital computed tomography. Only a few counts were recorded for this clonotype. Antigen: not known.

The chain is built from TRBV19 and TRBJ2-5, with D tentatively TRBD1 (6 bases). Sequenced: blood. The receptor was derived from a woman in her late teens or twenties with Graves' hyperthyroidism. The CDR3 loop is CASSSRGQREETQYF. The CDR3 DNA reads as TGTGCCAGTAGTAGCCGGGGACAACGAGAAGAGACCCAGTACTTC.